The rows below give T cell receptor beta chains drawn from one sample of a study of T cells in Graves' hyperthyroidism and ophthalmopathy. TCRdb redid the calling of the multiplex PCR reads with MiXCR, one entry per CDR3 protein. The sample has around 760,000 distinct CDR3 sequences; 35% are singletons. Source material: blood. The origin of the receptors is a woman aged 40 to 55 with Graves' hyperthyroidism. Each CDR3 is given with its conserved first and last residue. A D gene is named only where the DNA matches it firmly. Clone size is not always given. Where it is, it says once, few, many or a class for expanded clones.

J gene: TRBJ2-3; clone size: NA; V gene: TRBV14; D gene: NA; CDR3 protein: CASSPRRPGFHGDTQYF; CDR3 DNA: TGTGCCAGCAGCCCGAGGCGTCCGGGATTTCATGGAGATACGCAGTATTTT
J gene: TRBJ1-2; clone size: NA; V gene: TRBV28; D gene: NA; CDR3 protein: CASSLPLEVSYGYTF; CDR3 DNA: TGTGCCAGCAGTTTACCCCTCGAGGTCAGCTATGGCTACACCTTT
J gene: TRBJ2-5; clone size: many; V gene: TRBV20-1; D gene: TRBD2; CDR3 protein: CSATRLAGVETQYF; CDR3 DNA: TGCAGTGCTACCAGACTAGCGGGAGTAGAGACCCAGTACTTC
J gene: TRBJ1-1; clone size: many; V gene: TRBV7-3; D gene: TRBD1; CDR3 protein: CASSPTGGEAFF; CDR3 DNA: TGTGCCAGCAGCCCTACAGGGGGCGAAGCTTTCTTT
J gene: TRBJ2-5; clone size: many; V gene: TRBV20-1; D gene: NA; CDR3 protein: CSADGDPRESKTQYF; CDR3 DNA: TGCAGTGCTGATGGGGATCCCAGGGAGTCGAAGACCCAGTACTTC
J gene: TRBJ2-7; clone size: NA; V gene: TRBV7-9; D gene: NA; CDR3 protein: CASSRSPLIVSSYEQYF; CDR3 DNA: TGTGCCAGCAGCCGATCACCCTTAATAGTCTCTTCCTACGAGCAGTACTTC
J gene: TRBJ1-3; clone size: NA; V gene: TRBV2; D gene: TRBD1; CDR3 protein: CASRGTGESGNTIYF; CDR3 DNA: TGTGCCAGCAGGGGGACAGGGGAATCTGGAAACACCATATATTTT
J gene: TRBJ2-7; clone size: NA; V gene: TRBV10-3; D gene: TRBD1; CDR3 protein: CAIKDRSNEQYF; CDR3 DNA: TGTGCCATCAAGGACAGGAGTAACGAGCAGTACTTC
J gene: TRBJ2-2; clone size: few; V gene: TRBV4-1; D gene: NA; CDR3 protein: CASSQEMGAWGTGELFF; CDR3 DNA: TGCGCCAGCAGCCAAGAAATGGGGGCTTGGGGCACCGGGGAGCTGTTTTTT
J gene: TRBJ1-2; clone size: NA; V gene: TRBV6-4; D gene: NA; CDR3 protein: CASSEGWRGGYTF; CDR3 DNA: TGTGCCAGCAGTGAGGGGTGGCGTGGTGGCTACACCTTC
J gene: TRBJ1-4; clone size: NA; V gene: TRBV9; D gene: TRBD1; CDR3 protein: CASSPGQGASTNEKLFF; CDR3 DNA: TGTGCCAGCTCACCGGGACAGGGGGCGTCAACTAATGAAAAACTGTTTTTT
J gene: TRBJ1-5; clone size: many; V gene: TRBV24-1; D gene: NA; CDR3 protein: CATSDRGAQPQHF; CDR3 DNA: TGTGCCACCAGTGATCGGGGGGCTCAGCCCCAGCATTTT
J gene: TRBJ1-2; clone size: few; V gene: TRBV20-1; D gene: TRBD1; CDR3 protein: CSARAYRGRGYGYTF; CDR3 DNA: TGCAGTGCTAGAGCGTACAGGGGAAGGGGCTATGGCTACACCTTC
J gene: TRBJ2-2; clone size: few; V gene: TRBV12-3/TRBV12-4; D gene: TRBD2; CDR3 protein: CASSLRGGASSGELFF; CDR3 DNA: TGTGCCAGCAGTTTGCGCGGGGGGGCATCGTCCGGGGAGCTGTTTTTT
J gene: TRBJ2-3; clone size: NA; V gene: TRBV19; D gene: NA; CDR3 protein: CASSGSVDTQYF; CDR3 DNA: TGTGCCAGTAGCGGGAGCGTGGATACGCAGTATTTT
J gene: TRBJ1-6; clone size: many; V gene: TRBV10-3; D gene: NA; CDR3 protein: CAISRDLGPLHF; CDR3 DNA: TGTGCCATCAGCAGGGACTTGGGACCCCTCCACTTT
J gene: TRBJ1-2; clone size: NA; V gene: TRBV6-5; D gene: TRBD1; CDR3 protein: CASRTDRGLYGYTF; CDR3 DNA: TGTGCCAGCAGAACGGACAGGGGGCTATATGGCTACACCTTC
J gene: TRBJ1-5; clone size: NA; V gene: TRBV2; D gene: NA; CDR3 protein: CASSDRESNQPQHF; CDR3 DNA: TGTGCCAGCAGTGACAGGGAGAGCAATCAGCCCCAGCATTTT
J gene: TRBJ2-4; clone size: NA; V gene: TRBV7-2; D gene: NA; CDR3 protein: CASSLDAVQNIQYF; CDR3 DNA: TGTGCCAGCAGCTTAGACGCGGTCCAGAACATTCAGTACTTC
J gene: TRBJ2-7; clone size: NA; V gene: TRBV4-1; D gene: NA; CDR3 protein: CASSPSGARGIYF; CDR3 DNA: TGCGCCAGCAGCCCTTCAGGGGCCCGGGGGATTTACTTC
J gene: TRBJ2-5; clone size: many; V gene: TRBV12-3/TRBV12-4; D gene: NA; CDR3 protein: CASRRTGGGETQYF; CDR3 DNA: TGTGCCAGCAGGCGAACAGGGGGAGGGGAGACCCAGTACTTC
J gene: TRBJ1-1; clone size: NA; V gene: TRBV5-1; D gene: NA; CDR3 protein: CASRVPPNTEAFF; CDR3 DNA: TGCGCCAGCAGAGTTCCCCCGAACACTGAAGCTTTCTTT
J gene: TRBJ1-6; clone size: NA; V gene: TRBV29-1; D gene: NA; CDR3 protein: CSVDDGDSPLHF; CDR3 DNA: TGCAGCGTTGACGACGGGGATTCACCCCTCCACTTT
J gene: TRBJ1-1; clone size: NA; V gene: TRBV11-3; D gene: NA; CDR3 protein: CASSLGWGVEAFF; CDR3 DNA: TGTGCCAGCAGCTTGGGATGGGGAGTTGAAGCTTTCTTT
J gene: TRBJ2-5; clone size: NA; V gene: TRBV7-2; D gene: TRBD2; CDR3 protein: CASSQVGGRGETQYF; CDR3 DNA: TGCGCCAGCAGCCAGGTGGGGGGGAGAGGGGAGACCCAGTACTTC
J gene: TRBJ2-7; clone size: many; V gene: TRBV19; D gene: NA; CDR3 protein: CASSMGSGTLTYEQYF; CDR3 DNA: TGTGCCAGTAGTATGGGCTCCGGGACGTTGACCTACGAGCAGTACTTC
J gene: TRBJ2-7; clone size: few; V gene: TRBV20-1; D gene: NA; CDR3 protein: CSATYPGTSPGYEQYF; CDR3 DNA: TGCAGTGCGACCTACCCAGGGACCTCCCCTGGGTACGAGCAGTACTTC
J gene: TRBJ1-6; clone size: NA; V gene: TRBV10-2; D gene: NA; CDR3 protein: CASSQRDKYNSPLHF; CDR3 DNA: TGTGCCAGCAGCCAACGGGACAAATATAATTCACCCCTCCACTTT
J gene: TRBJ2-5; clone size: many; V gene: TRBV10-3; D gene: NA; CDR3 protein: CAIGPSFQGVETQYF; CDR3 DNA: TGTGCCATCGGGCCCTCCTTTCAAGGGGTCGAGACCCAGTACTTC
J gene: TRBJ1-1; clone size: many; V gene: TRBV10-3; D gene: TRBD1; CDR3 protein: CAISESISRGLRTEAFF; CDR3 DNA: TGTGCCATCAGTGAGTCGATCTCAAGGGGGCTAAGGACTGAAGCTTTCTTT
J gene: TRBJ1-4; clone size: NA; V gene: TRBV12-3/TRBV12-4; D gene: TRBD1; CDR3 protein: CASRNTGGEKLFF; CDR3 DNA: TGTGCCAGCAGAAACACAGGGGGAGAAAAACTGTTTTTT
J gene: TRBJ1-1; clone size: many; V gene: TRBV10-3; D gene: NA; CDR3 protein: CASHQSPGTPNGAFF; CDR3 DNA: TGTGCCTCCCACCAATCTCCGGGGACACCGAACGGAGCTTTCTTT
J gene: TRBJ1-6; clone size: NA; V gene: TRBV5-1; D gene: NA; CDR3 protein: CTSSSVGTDSYNSPLHF; CDR3 DNA: TGCACCAGCAGCTCAGTCGGGACCGACTCCTATAATTCACCCCTCCACTTT
J gene: TRBJ1-3; clone size: NA; V gene: TRBV5-1; D gene: NA; CDR3 protein: CASSLKGSGNTIYF; CDR3 DNA: TGCGCCAGCAGCTTGAAGGGGTCTGGAAACACCATATATTTT